The next 2 T cell receptor beta chains were all read from a single sample in a study of blood T cell repertoires in COVID-19. Method: immunoSEQ multiplex PCR; TCRdb's copy keeps in-frame clones and lacks some. This table has 68,000 or so clones, roughly 80% appearing once. The sequenced material came from peripheral blood. The receptor set was obtained from a human donor in a cohort sampled during active COVID-19.

This chain connects TRBV4-1 to TRBJ1-4; no reliable D call. CDR1 is MGHRA, CDR2 YSYEKL, per germline. The CDR3 loop spans 14 amino acids. V gave up 3 bases and J gave up 6 bases, with 11 bases separating them. The CDR3 loop reads CASSHALGDEKLFF. In nucleotides, the CDR3 is TGCGCCAGCAGCCACGCCCTCGGGGATGAAAAACTGTTTTTT.

This chain connects TRBV4-3 to TRBJ1-1; 9 bases are a match to TRBD1. CDR3 length: 16 residues. After removal of 4 bases from V and 6 bases from J, the junction contained 12 bases not matched to a gene. Germline CDR1 LGHNA, CDR2 YSLEER. In DNA, the CDR3 is TGCGCCAGCAGCCTCAGTCCCGGGACAGGGAAGGCTGAAGCTTTCTTT. It is translated as CASSLSPGTGKAEAFF.